The clone carrying this T cell receptor (beta chain) was recorded many times. Trimming stripped 0 bases from V and 4 bases from J, with 15 bases between. CDR1 and CDR2 from the germline V gene are ENHRY and SYGVKD. The CDR3 sequence is 16 residues long. These data come from a study of Graves' ophthalmopathy and Graves' hyperthyroidism. RNA transcripts yielded amplified TCR beta CDR3 regions. A first-round RT-PCR used HTBI primers, followed by a second-round multiplex PCR. TCRdb processed the multiplex PCR reads anew with MiXCR; each CDR3 protein has one entry. The sample lists 350,000 to 450,000 distinct CDR3 sequences, around 18% occurring once.

The chain carries TRBV10-3 and TRBJ2-5, with D possibly being TRBD2 (5 bases). This clonotype originated in a woman aged 18-35 years with Graves' ophthalmopathy. The sequenced material came from peripheral blood. The CDR3 region has the DNA TGTGCCATCAGTGAGTCGACGGGCCAGGCGGGAGAGACCCAGTACTTC. This codes for CAISESTGQAGETQYF.